The 6 T cell receptor beta chains listed next were all sequenced from one sample in a study of cytomegalovirus exposure and HLA in healthy donors. The PCR was carried out with 60 Vbeta primers and 13 Jbeta primers. The protocol was immunoSEQ multiplex PCR, while the TCRdb copy is restricted to in-frame clones and leaves out a portion. The table lists 120,000 or so clones, around 80% of them singletons, with approximately 1% in the top ten. The source material was PBMCs. Receptors originate from a human donor in good health.

V usage is TRBV6-1 and J usage is TRBJ1-5; D uncertain. Trimming took 8 bases from V and 2 from J, leaving 10 bases between them. Germline loops: CDR1 MNHNS, CDR2 SASEGT. The CDR3 spans 13 residues. The chain's CDR3 is CASGRAGNQPQHF. DNA for the CDR3: TGTGCCAGCGGGAGGGCCGGCAATCAGCCCCAGCATTTT.

The chain is built from TRBV9 and TRBJ2-1, with TRBD2 matching 9 bases. The CDR3 spans 16 residues. Trimming at V came to 0 bases and at J to 0 bases, leaving 1 base not matched to a gene. CDR1 and CDR2 from the germline V gene are SGDLS and YYNGEE. The chain's CDR3 is CASSVDSGGSYNEQFF. DNA for the CDR3: TGTGCCAGCAGCGTAGATAGCGGGGGCTCCTACAATGAGCAGTTCTTC.

The chain joins TRBV7-4 to TRBJ2-3, with 9 bases matching TRBD2. J was trimmed by 0 bases and V by 4 bases; bases with no gene match: 8. CDR1 and CDR2 from the germline V gene are SGHVT and SQSDAQ. The CDR3 totals 17 residues. The CDR3 region is CASSSRRGGPSTDTQYF. In DNA, the CDR3 is TGTGCCAGCAGCTCAAGGCGGGGGGGACCTAGCACAGATACGCAGTATTTT.

V and J are TRBV2 and TRBJ2-5; 10 bases fit TRBD2. CDR3 length equals 17 residues. The ends lost 6 bases at V and 5 bases at J; junction bases unmatched: 15. Germline V CDR1 and CDR2: SNHLY, FYNNEI. CDR3 sequence (DNA): TGTGCCAGCAGCCACCCTCTAGCGGGGGCCCCCCGGGAGACCCAGTACTTC. Its protein product is CASSHPLAGAPRETQYF.

The gene calls are TRBV27 and TRBJ1-2; tentatively, D is TRBD1 (5 bases). V was clipped by 7 bases and J by 9 bases, with 21 bases between them. The germline CDR1 and CDR2 sequences are MNHEY and SMNVEV (reference sequence). The CDR3 extends over 14 amino acids. CDR3 DNA sequence: TGTGCCAGCAAATTATACGACCGGGGGGATCGCTACACCTTC. Translation gives CASKLYDRGDRYTF.

V gene TRBV6-5 combines with J gene TRBJ2-1; a weak D match, TRBD1 (6 bases). The CDR3 totals 15 residues. CDR1 and CDR2 (germline): MNHEY, SVGAGI. V lost 4 bases and J lost 10, with 20 bases in between. The CDR3 here is CASSSDSQDPYEQFF. The CDR3 DNA sequence: TGTGCCAGCAGTTCGGACAGCCAGGACCCCTACGAGCAGTTCTTC.